This T cell receptor beta chain was sequenced during a study of CD8 T cells in ankylosing spondylitis. Study-wide results and limits: Disease-linked clones reportedly concentrated significantly in matched ankylosing spondylitis synovial fluid.

Turning to this clonotype: Its specificity is not known. The junction departs from germline at one end; a sequencing error may be responsible.

TCRdb fed the 5' RACE reads into MiXCR, producing one record per CDR3 protein. Found here are approximately 90,000 distinct CDR3 sequences, roughly 8.3% of them singletons; the top ten hold 8.5% to 10%. The germline CDR1 and CDR2 sequences are SGHTA and FQGNSA. CDR3 length: 15 residues. The receptor's source is a male donor with ankylosing spondylitis or in good health (not recorded which). The chain employs TRBV7-2 and TRBJ2-3; D is possibly TRBD2 (6 bases). Sequencing input: blood, either unsorted or a sorted T cell fraction (not recorded which). The CDR3 DNA sequence: TGTGCCAACAGCTTACCGGCTAGCGGCACAGATACGCAGTATTTT. Protein: CANSLPASGTDTQYF.